The sequence of this TCR beta chain was determined in a study of OX40 agonist ivuxolimab in advanced cancers. As for the study more broadly: Ivuxolimab, which targeted the costimulatory receptor OX40 (CD134), was an agonistic, fully human IgG2 monoclonal antibody. Intravenous ivuxolimab was administered to patients every 2 weeks at six dose levels: 0.01, 0.1, 0.3, 1.5, 3 and 10 mg/kg. Of the approximately 50 dose-escalation patients, hepatocellular carcinoma was present in about 20, melanoma in approximately 15, renal cell carcinoma in 9 and head and neck cancer in 9. The dose-escalation cohort was almost 85% male with a mean age of roughly 62 years, ranging from about 23 to 85. Prior anti-PD-1, anti-PD-L1 or anti-CTLA-4 therapy was permitted, and approximately 42% of dose-escalation patients had received checkpoint inhibitors. Three dose-escalation patients achieved partial responses, one with hepatocellular carcinoma and two with cutaneous melanoma. Peripheral TCRbeta sequencing was intended to test whether TCR sequence diversity was altered and clonal T-cell expansion was caused by ivuxolimab. The monotherapy dose-escalation portion (N ≈ 56 patients) of the phase I ivuxolimab trial is reported in the paper. Summary of the overall study and its limitations: Low levels of normalized T-cell clonal expansion were also seen in some patients who did not respond. Which antigens the clonally expanded peripheral T cells were specific for was not determined. After ivuxolimab, more expanded clones were found on average in CD8+ T cells than in CD4+ T cells. At doses of 0.1 to 3.0 mg/kg, clonal expansion of both CD4+ and CD8+ blood T cells was observed from baseline to week 6. In the 0.1-3.0 mg/kg groups, partial responders were among the patients with the lowest normalized peripheral clonal expansion, particularly in CD8+ T cells.

This clone occurred a few times. No cognate antigen has been identified for it. No base quality values were provided; no much bigger clone lies one nucleotide off. At the junction V is shortened by 3 bases and J by 3 bases; bases outside the gene matches: 5. Including cysteine and phenylalanine, the CDR3 has 15 amino acids. Only the CDR3 portion is preserved as DNA: 45 bases, with reading frame beginning at the first base. The germline V gene (reference sequence) provides CDR1 SGHNT and CDR2 YYREEE. The trial excluded patients who had a history of autoimmune disease or were on systemic immunosuppression. Peripheral blood for TCR sequencing was drawn from every dose cohort at baseline, at cycle 4 day 1 and at cycle 7 day 1. Samples were obtained from an open-label, multicenter, first-in-human phase I dose-escalation trial of ivuxolimab. Adults with locally advanced or metastatic melanoma, renal cell carcinoma, hepatocellular carcinoma or head and neck squamous cell carcinoma were enrolled in the trial. CD4+ and CD8+ T cells were sorted separately from peripheral blood before TCR sequencing.

Genomic DNA was extracted from sorted cells for sequencing of the TCRbeta CDR3 region. The immunoSEQ Assay was used to sequence the TCRbeta CDR3 regions. TCRdb re-hosts the immuneACCESS table, in-frame sequences only. Its copies lack some clones; in the studies checked, an unresolved V gene accounts for under half of them, and the cause for the rest is not known. The sample profile shows around 99,000 clones; 90% of them were found once. Roughly 0.17% of the sample lies in the top ten. This sequence uses TRBV5-4 and TRBJ2-3; the junction holds 9 bases that match TRBD2. This TCR was recovered from an adult with an advanced solid tumor such as melanoma, head and neck, liver or kidney cancer. The specimen was CD4+ or CD8+ T cells sorted from blood, collected in a trial of the OX40 agonist ivuxolimab. The CDR3 protein sequence reads: CASSSGTSITDTQYF. Here is the DNA: TGTGCCAGCAGCTCCGGGACTAGCATAACAGATACGCAGTATTTT.